This TCR beta chain was recorded in a study of blood T cell repertoires in COVID-19 (dated by TCRdb to 2020 to 2021). Context from the whole study: Collaborator samples came from the United States, Italy and Spain and covered acute and convalescent phases of COVID-19. A freely available public database, intended as a resource for researchers studying the immune response to SARS-CoV-2, is where the repertoires were released. A de-identified subject ID, COVID-19 status, age in years and sex were almost always included in the sample metadata. The samples were drawn from the first 160 participants of the ongoing ImmuneRACE study and from 1,254 subjects provided by 6 global collaborators. Subjects who had been exposed to COVID-19, were actively infected with it, or had recovered from it provided the deeply sampled blood TCRbeta repertoires that made up the dataset. The material from the prospective study consisted of cDNA or gDNA derived from T cells, B-cell-depleted T cells, or PBMCs. Where available, HLA class I and class II types were obtained from metadata supplied by the sample provider rather than from assay-based typing. Overall study outcomes, separate from this receptor: The amount of clinical and demographic metadata varied by source and participant and was provided uncurated.

Whole blood was collected in K2EDTA tubes by collaborating institutions according to the institutions' own protocols. Collaborator samples were shipped for TCRbeta analysis as frozen whole blood, isolated PBMCs, or DNA extracted from either sample type. Regarding this clone: Its recognized antigen is unknown. Base quality data are lacking; no much larger clone is found one base away.

TCRbeta CDR3 regions were amplified from genomic DNA by means of the immunoSEQ Assay, a bias-controlled multiplex PCR. The study's own analysis went as follows. The number of nucleated cells in each sample was estimated from the amplification of reference gene primers within the assay. Sequence reads were collapsed and filtered to measure the absolute abundance of every unique TCRbeta CDR3 rearrangement. For each sample, productive Simpson clonality was calculated as the square root of Simpson's diversity index over productive rearrangements. In its TCRdb copy, this immuneACCESS table keeps in-frame sequences only and misses some clones. Where compared with another copy, unresolved V genes explain less than half of these, and the others have no known cause. That table furnishes V, J and clone size, whereas the DNA furnished D and trimming. The table for this sample lists around 70,000 clones; more than 75% of them were counted only once. The ten largest clones represent 10% to 15% of the sample.

The CDR3, from cysteine to phenylalanine, totals 13 residues. The kept DNA is CDR3 alone, 39 bases in frame from the first base. CDR1 and CDR2, per the germline V gene, are KGHSH and LQKENI. V drops 1 base and J drops 5 bases, leaving 9 bases in between. The clonotype originates from a human donor in a cohort sampled during active COVID-19. The rearranged chain carries TRBV18 and TRBJ2-7; TRBD1 is possibly the D segment (6 matching bases). The sample taken for sequencing was peripheral blood. The CDR3 protein is CASSPRSGDEQYF. In nucleotides, the sequence is TGTGCCAGCTCACCACGGTCAGGGGACGAGCAGTACTTC.